This T cell receptor (beta chain) was sequenced in a study of response to subunit inactivated influenza vaccine. General study points: Seasonal influenza vaccination, on each occasion, was suggested by the authors to recruit few new T cells.

TCRdb reprocessed the RT-PCR reads via MiXCR and lists one record per CDR3 protein. The data contain about 650,000 distinct CDR3 sequences, more than 15% of them seen just once; the ten biggest clones take up roughly 12%. This CDR3 spans 15 amino acids. The germline V gene has CDR1 SGHKS and CDR2 YYEKEE (reference sequence). The V and J ends lost 0 bases and 5 bases respectively, with 9 bases between them. About this clonotype itself: What it binds is not known.

This receptor was taken from a man aged 45-60 years who received an inactivated influenza vaccine. Sequenced material: PBMCs from blood, taken 11 to 12 days after vaccination. The chain links TRBV5-5 to TRBJ1-6, with a weak D call TRBD1 (5 bases). The CDR3 nucleotides are TGTGCCAGCAGCTTGGGACAGAACCATAATTCACCCCTCCACTTT. Translation gives CASSLGQNHNSPLHF. The whole variable domain, remainder taken from reference TRBV5-5 and TRBJ1-6, is DAGVTQSPTHLIKTRGQQVTLRCSPISGHKSVSWYQQVLGQGPQFIFQYYEKEERGRGNFPDRFSARQFPNYSSELNVNALLLGDSALYLCASSLGQNHNSPLHFGNGTRLTVT.